One sample yielded the 32 T cell receptor beta chains listed below, sequenced in a study of blood T cell repertoires in COVID-19. Clones were sequenced by immunoSEQ multiplex PCR, and TCRdb holds only the in-frame ones, with some missing. The sample lists fewer than 250,000 clones, around 83% occurring once. Source material: PBMCs or T cells enriched from blood (not recorded which). Source of these receptors: a woman in her thirties who had been exposed to COVID-19.

J is TRBJ1-3 and V is TRBV11-2; TRBD1 matches at 7 bases. The germline gives CDR1 SGHAT, CDR2 FQNNGV. There are 15 residues in the CDR3. With V trimmed by 3 bases and J by 2 bases, 4 bases remained unmatched. CDR3 amino acids: CASSFRGQAGNTIYF. In DNA form, the CDR3 reads TGTGCCAGCAGCTTTAGGGGGCAAGCTGGAAACACCATATATTTT.

This chain uses TRBV29-1 with TRBJ1-4, with D possibly being TRBD1 (6 bases). V lost 7 bases and J lost 1, with 13 bases in between. Germline lookup yields CDR1 SQVTM and CDR2 ANQGSEA. The CDR3 runs 14 residues. CDR3 DNA: TGCAGCGCCGGAGGGGGGGTAACTAATGAAAAACTGTTTTTT. It translates to CSAGGGVTNEKLFF.

V usage is TRBV6-5 and J usage is TRBJ1-1; D possibly corresponds to TRBD1 (5 bases). V lost 11 bases to trimming and J lost 1 base, with 11 bases between them. Per the germline V gene, CDR1 is MNHEY and CDR2 is SVGAGI. This CDR3 comprises 12 residues. The DNA for the CDR3 is TGTGCCGTCACCAGGGAGAACACTGAAGCTTTCTTT. This codes for CAVTRENTEAFF.

V gene TRBV3-1 (or the pseudogene TRBV3-2) combines with J gene TRBJ1-4, with D possibly TRBD1 on 6 matching bases. Germline loops: CDR1 LGHDT, CDR2 YNNKEL (reference sequence). V was clipped by 4 bases and J by 7 bases, with 25 bases between them. This CDR3 has 18 amino acids. The CDR3 nucleotides are TGTGCCAGCAGCCTGCCGGCCGGGACACGGCTGGGCGGTGAAAAACTGTTTTTT. As protein: CASSLPAGTRLGGEKLFF.

CDR3 nucleotides: TGCGCCAGCAGCCAAGATGGTCAGGGAAGGAACTATGGCTACACCTTC. Its protein is CASSQDGQGRNYGYTF. The chain couples TRBV4-1 to TRBJ1-2, with TRBD1 as a possible D gene (5 bases). The CDR3 consists of 16 residues. V shed 0 bases and J shed 2 bases, with 13 bases lying between them. Germline V gene lookup returns CDR1 MGHRA and CDR2 YSYEKL.

The chain employs TRBV7-2 and TRBJ1-2, with D possibly matching TRBD1 (6 bases). CDR3 length: 14 amino acids. Trimming shortened V by 3 bases and J by 2 bases, and 10 bases separated the two germline ends. Germline lookup yields CDR1 SGHTA and CDR2 FQGNSA. The CDR3 sequence: CASSFGQGNYGYTF. In DNA form, the CDR3 reads TGTGCCAGCAGCTTCGGTCAGGGGAACTATGGCTACACCTTC.

This clone has just a few counts. The chain joins TRBV7-3 to TRBJ1-2; D uncertain. Germline values: CDR1 SGHTA, CDR2 FQGTGA. Between the trimmed V and J ends, which lost 1 base and 5 bases, there was a span of 14 bases. The length of the CDR3 is 15 residues. The CDR3 loop is CASSLNGLPGYGYTF. The CDR3 DNA is TGTGCCAGCAGCTTAAACGGGCTGCCGGGGTATGGCTACACCTTC.

The rearrangement joins TRBV18 to TRBJ1-1; D is possibly TRBD1 (6 bases). The CDR3 sequence is 15 residues long. V lost 5 bases to trimming and J lost 4 bases, with 17 bases between them. Germline CDR1 and CDR2: KGHSH and LQKENI. Here the CDR3 DNA reads TGTGCCAGCTCAACCCAGCGGGGAGGGGGCACTGAAGCTTTCTTT. Amino acids: CASSTQRGGGTEAFF.

This chain links TRBV16 with TRBJ2-1; TRBD2 is a possible D gene (5 bases). V was trimmed by 0 bases and J by 7 bases, leaving 10 bases between them. The germline V gene encodes CDR1 KGHSY and CDR2 FQNENV. This CDR3 is 14 amino acids long. The CDR3 nucleotides are TGTGCCAGCAGCCAATCGATTGGCGGGAATGAGCAGTTCTTC. Translation gives CASSQSIGGNEQFF.

This rearrangement joins TRBV7-9 to TRBJ1-5; tentative D call: TRBD1 (6 bases). The CDR3 has 15 amino acids. Trimming cost V 4 bases and J 4 bases, with 14 bases left between them. Germline V CDR1 and CDR2: SEHNR, FQNEAQ (reference sequence). CDR3 sequence: CASSSRDKENQPQHF. As DNA, the CDR3 is TGTGCCAGCAGCTCCCGGGACAAAGAGAATCAGCCCCAGCATTTT.

V is TRBV12-3 or TRBV12-4 and J is TRBJ1-1, with a possible D match to TRBD1 (5 bases). CDR3 length: 13 residues. The V end was cut by 6 bases, the J end by 4 bases, with 12 bases between. The CDR3 sequence: CASRKGVSTEAFF. Here the CDR3 DNA reads TGTGCCAGCAGGAAAGGGGTTAGCACTGAAGCTTTCTTT.

This chain connects TRBV7-2 to TRBJ2-7; possibly TRBD2 for D (6 bases). Germline loops: CDR1 SGHTA, CDR2 FQGNSA. This CDR3 has 15 amino acids. Trimming left V 1 base short and J 6 bases short, with 16 bases between. CDR3 residues: CASSLEGLGGLEQYF. The CDR3 coding sequence is TGTGCCAGCAGCTTAGAGGGACTGGGGGGACTCGAGCAGTACTTC. Variable domain in full (rest from reference TRBV7-2 and TRBJ2-7): GAGVSQSPSNKVTEKGKDVELRCDPISGHTALYWYRQSLGQGLEFLIYFQGNSAPDKSGLPSDRFSAERTGGSVSTLTIQRTQQEDSAVYLCASSLEGLGGLEQYFGPGTRLTVT.

The chain uses TRBV12-3 or TRBV12-4 and TRBJ1-1, with D hard to call. The CDR3 totals 13 residues. V was cut by 6 bases and J by 3 bases, with 11 bases left in between. The CDR3 region has the DNA TGTGCCAGCAGCACTATTGAGGACACTGAAGCTTTCTTT. Protein sequence: CASSTIEDTEAFF.

V gene TRBV19 combines with J gene TRBJ1-1; D gene unclear. The CDR3 sequence is 12 residues long. V lost 5 bases to trimming and J lost 4 bases, with 8 bases between them. In germline, CDR1 is LNHDA, CDR2 SQIVND (reference sequence). The CDR3 protein is CASSYSGTEAFF. The CDR3 nucleotides read TGTGCCAGTAGTTACAGTGGCACTGAAGCTTTCTTT.

This clone was observed a few times. V and J are TRBV11-1 and TRBJ2-5, with 8 nucleotides matching TRBD2. The J segment lost 2 bases and the V segment lost 5 bases, leaving 10 bases of the junction unmatched. This CDR3 is built from 16 residues. From germline, CDR1 is SGHAT and CDR2 FQDESV (reference sequence). The CDR3 loop reads CASSARTSMVQETQYF. CDR3 sequence (DNA): TGTGCCAGCAGCGCTAGGACTAGCATGGTTCAAGAGACCCAGTACTTC. Full variable domain (missing parts from reference TRBV11-1 and TRBJ2-5): EAEVAQSPRYKITEKSQAVAFWCDPISGHATLYWYRQILGQGPELLVQFQDESVVDDSQLPKDRFSAERLKGVDSTLKIQPAELGDSAMYLCASSARTSMVQETQYFGPGTRLLVL.

CDR3 DNA sequence: TGTGCCAGCAGCTTGGATCCAGGAAACGCTGAAGCTTTCTTT. Translated, it gives CASSLDPGNAEAFF. This rearrangement joins TRBV5-4 to TRBJ1-1; no reliable D call. This CDR3 has 14 amino acids. Trimming took off 0 bases at V and 6 bases at J, with 12 bases between the two ends. Germline V gene sequence: CDR1 SGHNT, CDR2 YYREEE (reference sequence).

The chain employs TRBV6-4 and TRBJ1-6; D not certain. The CDR3 is made up of 14 amino acids. V was pared by 0 bases and J by 3 bases, with 3 bases between. The germline gives CDR1 MRHNA, CDR2 SNTAGT. The CDR3 DNA sequence: TGTGCCAGCAGTGACTCGAGCTATAATTCACCCCTCCACTTT. Translating it yields CASSDSSYNSPLHF.

This chain links TRBV6-5 with TRBJ1-1; unclear D gene. The CDR3 extends over 14 amino acids. Germline CDR1 reads MNHEY; CDR2 reads SVGAGI. Trimming cost V 3 bases and J 4 bases, with 12 bases left between them. The CDR3, as DNA: TGTGCCAGCAGTTATTTGGGCACACCCACTGAAGCTTTCTTT. Translating it yields CASSYLGTPTEAFF.

The chain carries TRBV7-6 and TRBJ1-5; D might be TRBD1 (6 bases). The CDR3 consists of 15 residues. The V end was cut by 1 base, the J end by 4 bases, with 11 bases between. Germline CDR1 SGHVS, CDR2 FNYEAQ. The CDR3 here is CASSLVRGGNQPQHF. CDR3 sequence (DNA): TGTGCCAGCAGCTTAGTTAGGGGGGGTAATCAGCCCCAGCATTTT.

The chain combines TRBV27 with TRBJ2-1; 10 nucleotides align to TRBD1. The CDR3 has 14 residues. Trimming removed 3 bases from V and 8 bases from J; junction bases left unmatched: 4. Germline values: CDR1 MNHEY, CDR2 SMNVEV (reference sequence). The CDR3 region has the DNA TGTGCCAGCAGTTTTGACAGGGGGCGGGATGAGCAGTTCTTC. It encodes CASSFDRGRDEQFF.

The V call is TRBV4-3, the J call TRBJ2-2; 7 bases are shared with TRBD2. The V gene's germline CDR1 is LGHNA and CDR2 YSLEER. The CDR3 extends over 15 amino acids. Losses at the gene ends were 3 bases for V and 3 bases for J; bases not matched to a gene: 4. In DNA, the CDR3 is TGCGCCAGCAGCCATGTTCTAGCGGACACCGGGGAGCTGTTTTTT. As protein: CASSHVLADTGELFF.

The rearrangement links TRBV7-9 to TRBJ1-4, with TRBD1 matching over 9 bases. The length of the CDR3 is 17 residues. V dropped 8 bases and J dropped 3; count of bases not matched to a gene: 13. Per the germline V gene, CDR1 is SEHNR and CDR2 is FQNEAQ (reference sequence). The CDR3 sequence: CASGGDRESQANEKLFF. For the CDR3, the DNA is TGTGCCAGCGGGGGGGACAGGGAGTCCCAGGCTAATGAAAAACTGTTTTTT.

The CDR3 loop reads CASSLATSGENYEQYF. Here the CDR3 DNA reads TGTGCCAGCAGCTTAGCTACGTCGGGGGAAAACTACGAGCAGTACTTC. The J gene is TRBJ2-7, the V gene TRBV7-6, with a tentative D call TRBD2 (6 bases). Germline V gene sequence: CDR1 SGHVS, CDR2 FNYEAQ. The CDR3 length is 16 residues. V was shortened by 0 bases and J by 3 bases, with 15 bases between the two germline ends.

The sample holds a few counts of this clone. Here the CDR3 reads CASSLVGGLLDTGELFF. CDR3 DNA: TGTGCCAGCAGTTTAGTGGGGGGGCTTTTGGACACCGGGGAGCTGTTTTTT. This chain uses TRBV27 with TRBJ2-2, with D maybe TRBD2 (7 bases). The CDR3 has 17 residues. Germline V gives CDR1 MNHEY, CDR2 SMNVEV (reference sequence). V was clipped by 2 bases and J by 3 bases, with 16 bases between them.

This chain connects TRBV19 to TRBJ1-2; D is uncertain. V dropped 7 bases and J dropped 7 bases, with 19 bases sitting between them. CDR3 size: 14 residues. The germline CDR1 and CDR2 sequences are LNHDA and SQIVND (reference sequence). In nucleotides, the CDR3 is TGTGCCAGTATGGAACAGCATAATTTGGGTGGCTACACCTTC. Translating it yields CASMEQHNLGGYTF.

The chain uses TRBV7-6 and TRBJ2-7, with D possibly being TRBD2 (7 bases). V lost 5 bases and J lost 3, with 23 bases in between. The CDR3 is 17 residues long. CDR1 and CDR2 (germline): SGHVS, FNYEAQ. The CDR3 loop is CASSRVPGGGPGYEQYF. The CDR3 nucleotides read TGTGCCAGCAGCCGTGTTCCGGGCGGGGGCCCGGGCTACGAGCAGTACTTC. Full variable domain (remainder filled in from reference TRBV7-6 and TRBJ2-7): GAGVSQSPRYKVTKRGQDVALRCDPISGHVSLYWYRQALGQGPEFLTYFNYEAQQDKSGLPNDRFSAERPEGSISTLTIQRTEQRDSAMYRCASSRVPGGGPGYEQYFGPGTRLTVT.

V gene TRBV29-1 combines with J gene TRBJ1-2; TRBD1 agrees at 7 bases. The CDR3 covers 12 residues. CDR1 and CDR2 from the germline V gene are SQVTM and ANQGSEA. Trimming at V came to 3 bases and at J to 7 bases, leaving 5 bases not matched to a gene. CDR3 in DNA: TGCAGCGTTGATAGGGGGCGCGGTGGCTACACCTTC. Translation: CSVDRGRGGYTF.

The CDR3 reads CASSYSNRRMNTEAFF. CDR3 in DNA: TGTGCCAGCAGTTACTCTAACCGCAGGATGAACACTGAAGCTTTCTTT. J is TRBJ1-1 and V is TRBV6-5; D uncertain. V was cut by 0 bases and J by 0 bases, with 11 bases left in between. Germline V CDR1 and CDR2: MNHEY, SVGAGI. CDR3 length: 16 amino acids.

The genes are TRBV9 and TRBJ2-3; D perhaps matches TRBD1 (6 bases). V was cut by 0 bases and J by 5 bases, with 13 bases left in between. CDR3 size: 15 residues. Germline V lookup: CDR1 SGDLS, CDR2 YYNGEE. CDR3 bases: TGTGCCAGCAGCGTAGTGGACAGACGCATAGATACGCAGTATTTT. Its translation: CASSVVDRRIDTQYF.

The chain recombines TRBV3-1 (or the pseudogene TRBV3-2) with TRBJ1-5; D ambiguous. The ends were cut back, 0 bases at V and 4 bases at J, with 7 bases in the middle. The CDR3 has 14 amino acids. Looked up from germline, CDR1 is LGHDT and CDR2 is YNNKEL (reference sequence). CDR3 amino acids: CASSQDDGNQPQHF. DNA for the CDR3: TGTGCCAGCAGCCAAGATGACGGGAATCAGCCCCAGCATTTT.

The gene calls are TRBV3-1 (or the pseudogene TRBV3-2) and TRBJ2-7; 7 nucleotides align to TRBD2. This CDR3 contains 12 residues. Unmatched junction bases numbered 0, after V lost 4 bases and J lost 3 bases. The V gene's germline CDR1 is LGHDT and CDR2 YNNKEL (reference sequence). The CDR3 nucleotides are TGTGCCAGCAGCCCGGGAGGCTACGAGCAGTACTTC. Amino acid sequence: CASSPGGYEQYF.

The chain carries TRBV24-1 and TRBJ2-7; D is undetermined. The CDR3 contains 11 residues. Germline V gives CDR1 KGHDR, CDR2 SFDVKD. V dropped 0 bases and J dropped 13 bases, with 9 bases sitting between them. The CDR3 here is CATSDLNTFYF. CDR3 sequence (DNA): TGTGCCACCAGTGATTTGAACACCTTCTACTTC.